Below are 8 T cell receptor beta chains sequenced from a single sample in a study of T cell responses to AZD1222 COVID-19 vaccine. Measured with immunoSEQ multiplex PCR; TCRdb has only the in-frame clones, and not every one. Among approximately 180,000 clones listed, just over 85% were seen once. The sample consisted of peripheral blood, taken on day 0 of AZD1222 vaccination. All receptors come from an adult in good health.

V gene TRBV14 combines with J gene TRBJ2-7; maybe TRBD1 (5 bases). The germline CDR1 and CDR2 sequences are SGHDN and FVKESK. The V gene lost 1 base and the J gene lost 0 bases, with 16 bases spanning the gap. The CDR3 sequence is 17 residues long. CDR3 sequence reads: CASSQGSGRVGSYEQYF. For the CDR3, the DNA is TGTGCCAGCAGCCAAGGCTCGGGCAGGGTAGGCTCCTACGAGCAGTACTTC.

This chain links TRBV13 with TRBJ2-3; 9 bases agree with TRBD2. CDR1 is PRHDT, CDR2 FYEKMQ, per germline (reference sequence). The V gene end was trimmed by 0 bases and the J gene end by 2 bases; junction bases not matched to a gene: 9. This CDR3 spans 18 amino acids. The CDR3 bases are TGTGCCAGCAGCTTAGGTTGGCTAGCGGGGCCATTCACAGATACGCAGTATTTT. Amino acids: CASSLGWLAGPFTDTQYF.

This CDR3 is CASAQIGGTYEQYF. The CDR3 DNA is TGCGCCAGCGCTCAAATCGGCGGAACCTACGAGCAGTACTTC. This chain uses TRBV5-1 with TRBJ2-7; no definite D call. The V end was cut by 7 bases, the J end by 2 bases, with 16 bases between. CDR3 length: 14 amino acids. Germline V CDR1 and CDR2: SGHRS, YFSETQ.

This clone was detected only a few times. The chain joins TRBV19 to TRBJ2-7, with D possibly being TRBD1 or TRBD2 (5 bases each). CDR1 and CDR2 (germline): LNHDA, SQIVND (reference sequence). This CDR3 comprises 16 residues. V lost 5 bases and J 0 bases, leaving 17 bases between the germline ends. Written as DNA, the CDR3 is TGTGCCAGTAGTCAATTCGGGGCATCGAGCTCCTACGAGCAGTACTTC. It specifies CASSQFGASSSYEQYF.

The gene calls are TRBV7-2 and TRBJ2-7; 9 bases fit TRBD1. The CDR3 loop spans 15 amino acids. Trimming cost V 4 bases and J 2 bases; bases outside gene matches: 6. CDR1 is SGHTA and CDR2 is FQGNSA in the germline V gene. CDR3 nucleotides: TGTGCCAGCAGCTCCGGGACAGGGTTTGCCTACGAGCAGTACTTC. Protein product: CASSSGTGFAYEQYF.

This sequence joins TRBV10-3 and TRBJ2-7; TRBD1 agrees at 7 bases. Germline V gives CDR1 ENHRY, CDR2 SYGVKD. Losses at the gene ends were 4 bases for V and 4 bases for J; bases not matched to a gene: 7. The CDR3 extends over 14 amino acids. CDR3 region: CAISVETGYYEQYF. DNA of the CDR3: TGTGCCATCAGTGTAGAGACAGGGTATTACGAGCAGTACTTC.

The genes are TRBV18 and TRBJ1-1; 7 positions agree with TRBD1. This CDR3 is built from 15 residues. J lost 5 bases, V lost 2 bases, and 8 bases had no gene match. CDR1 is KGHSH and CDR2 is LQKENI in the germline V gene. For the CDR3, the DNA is TGTGCCAGCTCACCAAACAGGGGAATAGGTACTGAAGCTTTCTTT. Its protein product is CASSPNRGIGTEAFF.

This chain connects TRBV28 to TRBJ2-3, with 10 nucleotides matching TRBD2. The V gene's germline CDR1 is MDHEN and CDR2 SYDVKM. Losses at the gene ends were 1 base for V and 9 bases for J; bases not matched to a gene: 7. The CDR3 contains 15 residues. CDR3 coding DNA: TGTGCCAGCAGTTTATTGGCGAGTAGCGGGGGGACGCAGTATTTT. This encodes CASSLLASSGGTQYF.